The T cell receptor beta chain under discussion was sequenced for a study of blood T cell repertoires in COVID-19. Study context: Whether acute or convalescent, the COVID-19 samples came from the United States, Italy and Spain. T cells, B-cell-depleted T cells, or PBMCs supplied cDNA or gDNA.

Germline V CDR1 and CDR2: SGHTA, FQGNSA. The CDR3 totals 15 residues. Losses at the gene ends were 5 bases for V and 0 bases for J; bases not matched to a gene: 6. As processed by the authors: How many nucleated cells were present was estimated from reference gene primer amplification. Generated by immunoSEQ multiplex PCR, the TCRdb table keeps only in-frame clones and is missing some. Clonal size and the V and J genes are those of that table, whereas D and trimming came from the DNA. Of about 48,000 clones listed, approximately 89% were seen once; the top ten hold approximately 28%. The rearrangement links TRBV7-2 to TRBJ2-7, with 8 bases lining up with TRBD1. The receptor's source is a woman aged 80 or over with acute or convalescent COVID-19. What was sequenced was peripheral blood. In DNA form, the CDR3 reads TGTGCCAGCAGCCCACAGGGGGGACTCTCCTACGAGCAGTACTTC. It yields the protein CASSPQGGLSYEQYF.